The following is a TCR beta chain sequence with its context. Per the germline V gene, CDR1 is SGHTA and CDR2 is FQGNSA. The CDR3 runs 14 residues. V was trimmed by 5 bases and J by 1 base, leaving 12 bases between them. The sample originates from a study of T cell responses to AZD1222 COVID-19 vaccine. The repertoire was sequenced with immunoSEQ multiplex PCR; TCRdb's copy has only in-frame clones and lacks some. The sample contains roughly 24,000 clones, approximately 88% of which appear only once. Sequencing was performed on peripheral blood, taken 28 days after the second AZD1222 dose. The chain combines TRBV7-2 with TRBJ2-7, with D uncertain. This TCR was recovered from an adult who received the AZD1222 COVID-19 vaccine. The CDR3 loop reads CASSRAIGSYEQYF. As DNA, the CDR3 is TGTGCCAGCAGCCGGGCCATAGGGTCCTACGAGCAGTACTTC. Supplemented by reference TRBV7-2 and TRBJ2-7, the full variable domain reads GAGVSQSPSNKVTEKGKDVELRCDPISGHTALYWYRQSLGQGLEFLIYFQGNSAPDKSGLPSDRFSAERTGGSVSTLTIQRTQQEDSAVYLCASSRAIGSYEQYFGPGTRLTVT.